These T cell receptor beta chains were read from a single sample in a study of graft-versus-host responses after intestinal transplantation. These receptors' targets are unknown. Profiling relied on immunoSEQ multiplex PCR, and the TCRdb table lists in-frame clones only, not all of them. The data show 90,000 to 130,000 clones, more than 85% seen once. Sequenced material: unstimulated CD8+ T cells sorted from spleen or lymph node cells, taken before transplant. All receptors come from a human donor who was the organ donor for an intestinal transplant. CDR3s include the opening cysteine and the closing phenylalanine or tryptophan. D genes are given only for firm matches. Clone size appears in some rows only: once, few, many, or a class for an expanded clone.

v_gene	j_gene	abundance	d_gene	CDR3aa	CDR3nt
TRBV4-1	TRBJ2-1	-	TRBD1	CASSQVSGTGGYNEQFF	TGCGCCAGCAGCCAAGTAAGCGGTACAGGGGGCTACAATGAGCAGTTCTTC
TRBV28	TRBJ1-3	-	-	CASSHPTDLYGNTIYF	TGTGCCAGCAGTCACCCGACAGACCTCTATGGAAACACCATATATTTT
TRBV29-1	TRBJ1-1	-	-	CSADVGDTEAFF	TGCAGCGCCGACGTGGGAGACACTGAAGCTTTCTTT
TRBV10-2	TRBJ1-3	-	TRBD1	CASSEGQYSGNTIYF	TGCGCCAGCAGCGAGGGACAGTACTCTGGAAACACCATATATTTT
TRBV5-4	TRBJ2-1	-	-	CASSLELGNEQFF	TGTGCCAGCAGCTTGGAACTAGGGAATGAGCAGTTCTTC
TRBV7-9	TRBJ2-7	-	-	CASRTDGPYEQYF	TGTGCCAGCAGAACGGACGGCCCCTACGAGCAGTACTTC
TRBV4-1	TRBJ2-1	-	TRBD2	CASTLAGDSYNEQFF	TGCGCCAGCACCCTAGCGGGAGATAGCTACAATGAGCAGTTCTTC
TRBV27	TRBJ2-7	-	-	CASSPGVSPREQYF	TGTGCCAGCAGCCCGGGGGTATCCCCTCGGGAGCAGTACTTC
TRBV6-1	TRBJ1-3	-	TRBD1	CASSADRGLGNTIYF	TGTGCCAGCAGTGCTGACAGGGGGCTAGGAAACACCATATATTTT
TRBV29-1	TRBJ2-7	-	-	CSVLSGSSYEQYF	TGCAGCGTTCTCTCAGGGAGCTCCTACGAGCAGTACTTC
TRBV6-1	TRBJ2-1	-	TRBD1	CASSKRQGNEQFF	TGTGCCAGCAGTAAAAGACAGGGGAATGAGCAGTTCTTC
TRBV4-3	TRBJ2-2	-	TRBD1	CASSNGPGQGNTGELFF	TGCGCCAGCAGCAATGGTCCGGGACAGGGGAACACCGGGGAGCTGTTTTTT
TRBV18	TRBJ2-7	-	-	CASSARRYEQYF	TGTGCCAGCTCAGCGAGGCGCTACGAGCAGTACTTC
TRBV7-9	TRBJ2-7	-	-	CASRKGAYEQYF	TGTGCCAGCAGGAAAGGGGCCTACGAGCAGTACTTC
TRBV6-4	TRBJ1-2	-	TRBD1	CASSDGLPGGNYGYTF	TGTGCCAGCAGTGACGGCCTCCCAGGGGGCAACTATGGCTACACCTTC
TRBV5-6	TRBJ2-5	-	TRBD1	CASSLGTGVVGETQYF	TGTGCCAGCAGCTTGGGGACAGGGGTTGTTGGGGAGACCCAGTACTTC
TRBV6-5	TRBJ2-1	-	-	CASSYFSQSEQFF	TGTGCCAGCAGTTACTTTAGCCAGAGTGAGCAGTTCTTC
TRBV29-1	TRBJ2-7	-	TRBD1	CSVEVTVGDRGYEQYF	TGCAGCGTTGAAGTCACGGTAGGAGACAGGGGCTACGAGCAGTACTTC
TRBV7-9	TRBJ1-1	-	-	CASSGQNTEAFF	TGTGCCAGCAGCGGACAGAACACTGAAGCTTTCTTT
TRBV27	TRBJ2-1	-	TRBD1	CASSFLGTGKRNEQFF	TGTGCCAGCTCGTTCTTGGGGACAGGGAAGAGGAATGAGCAGTTCTTC
TRBV15	TRBJ1-1	few	-	CATSRGRAPGNTEAFF	TGTGCCACCAGCAGAGGCAGGGCTCCCGGGAACACTGAAGCTTTCTTT
TRBV30	TRBJ2-5	-	TRBD1	CAWSDAGTGATWTQYF	TGTGCCTGGAGCGACGCCGGGACAGGAGCGACCTGGACCCAGTACTTC
TRBV5-6	TRBJ1-5	-	-	CASSLAGTDNQPQHF	TGTGCCAGCAGCTTGGCGGGGACGGATAATCAGCCCCAGCATTTT
TRBV19	TRBJ1-1	-	-	CASSPEGVTEAFF	TGTGCCAGTAGTCCTGAAGGGGTGACTGAAGCTTTCTTT
TRBV14	TRBJ2-7	-	-	CASSPQGSSEQYF	TGTGCCAGCAGCCCCCAGGGCTCGTCCGAGCAGTACTTC
TRBV7-9	TRBJ2-1	-	-	CASSLAAGSYNEQFF	TGTGCCAGCAGCTTAGCCGCTGGTTCCTACAATGAGCAGTTCTTC
TRBV11-1	TRBJ2-7	-	TRBD2	CASSLAGGPYEQYF	TGTGCCAGCAGTCTTGCGGGAGGGCCCTACGAGCAGTACTTC
TRBV28	TRBJ2-3	-	-	CASSPGLTSTDTQYF	TGTGCCAGCAGCCCCGGACTAACCTCCACAGATACGCAGTATTTT
TRBV19	TRBJ1-5	-	TRBD1	CASSALRDRGNQPQHF	TGTGCCAGTAGTGCCCTCCGGGACAGGGGTAATCAGCCCCAGCATTTT
TRBV10-3	TRBJ2-4	-	-	CAISDAGQNIQYF	TGTGCCATCAGTGATGCGGGACAAAACATTCAGTACTTC
TRBV9	TRBJ2-7	few	TRBD2	CASSGTSGSYEQYF	TGTGCCAGCAGCGGGACTAGCGGGAGTTACGAGCAGTACTTC
TRBV25-1	TRBJ1-2	-	-	CASSGSFYGYTF	TGTGCCAGCAGTGGCAGTTTCTATGGCTACACCTTC
TRBV7-9	TRBJ2-5	-	-	CASSSQRGQGQETQYF	TGTGCCAGCAGCTCCCAACGAGGGCAGGGCCAAGAGACCCAGTACTTC
TRBV28	TRBJ2-7	-	TRBD1	CASSSQTRQGPTYEQYF	TGTGCCAGCAGTTCCCAAACAAGACAGGGCCCTACCTACGAGCAGTACTTC
TRBV30	TRBJ2-7	-	-	CACGALRREQYF	TGTGCCTGCGGGGCTCTAAGGAGGGAGCAGTACTTC
TRBV7-9	TRBJ2-1	-	TRBD1	CASSLIGQGAYNEQFF	TGTGCCAGCAGCTTAATAGGCCAGGGGGCTTACAATGAGCAGTTCTTC
TRBV19	TRBJ2-7	-	-	CASSWTGSYEQYF	TGTGCCAGTAGTTGGACGGGCTCCTACGAGCAGTACTTC
TRBV27	TRBJ2-3	-	-	CASSLSRAQDTQYF	TGTGCCAGCAGTTTATCGAGGGCCCAGGATACGCAGTATTTT
TRBV6-5	TRBJ1-2	-	-	CASSYGRRGQGYGYTF	TGTGCCAGCAGTTACGGAAGACGCGGCCAGGGCTATGGCTACACCTTC
TRBV5-1	TRBJ2-1	-	-	CASSGDSDSYNEQFF	TGCGCCAGCAGCGGGGACTCTGACTCCTACAATGAGCAGTTCTTC
TRBV19	TRBJ2-3	once	-	CASSAATASTDTQYF	TGTGCCAGTAGTGCTGCGACGGCTAGCACAGATACGCAGTATTTT
TRBV19	TRBJ2-7	-	TRBD2	CASSIGLAGYEQYF	TGTGCCAGTAGTATAGGACTAGCGGGCTACGAGCAGTACTTC
TRBV30	TRBJ1-1	-	-	CAGARGATEAFF	TGTGCCGGGGCGCGGGGGGCCACTGAAGCTTTCTTT
TRBV9	TRBJ2-7	-	TRBD2	CASSSYSGRAGEQYF	TGTGCCAGCAGCTCCTATAGCGGGAGGGCGGGGGAGCAGTACTTC
TRBV11-2	TRBJ1-1	-	-	CASSSWDNTEAFF	TGTGCCAGCAGCTCCTGGGACAACACTGAAGCTTTCTTT
TRBV4-1	TRBJ2-1	-	-	CASSPTVFYNEQFF	TGCGCCAGCAGCCCGACGGTTTTTTACAATGAGCAGTTCTTC
TRBV11-2	TRBJ2-7	-	TRBD2	CASRPPGGGSYEQYF	TGTGCCAGCAGGCCACCGGGGGGAGGAAGCTACGAGCAGTACTTC
TRBV23-1	TRBJ2-7	-	-	CASSPIPQGRAYEQYF	TGCGCCAGCAGTCCTATTCCCCAGGGAAGGGCCTACGAGCAGTACTTC
TRBV7-6	TRBJ2-7	-	TRBD2	CASSLELAGAYEQYF	TGTGCCAGCAGCTTAGAACTAGCGGGAGCCTACGAGCAGTACTTC
TRBV19	TRBJ1-1	-	-	CASSIWGNTEAFF	TGTGCCAGTAGTATTTGGGGGAACACTGAAGCTTTCTTT
TRBV4-3	TRBJ2-1	-	TRBD2	CASSHLRTSGDYNEQFF	TGCGCCAGCAGCCACCTTCGGACTAGCGGGGATTACAATGAGCAGTTCTTC
TRBV2	TRBJ1-1	-	-	CASRKTQGGTEAFF	TGTGCCAGCAGAAAGACCCAAGGTGGCACTGAAGCTTTCTTT
TRBV27	TRBJ2-5	-	-	CASSLLSGGPDARETQYF	TGTGCCAGCAGTTTATTGAGTGGGGGGCCGGACGCCCGAGAGACCCAGTACTTC
TRBV4-1	TRBJ2-1	-	TRBD1	CASSHGTGGNNEQFF	TGCGCCAGCAGCCACGGGACAGGGGGGAACAATGAGCAGTTCTTC